This T cell receptor beta chain was found in a study of T cell repertoires in cytomegalovirus infection. CDR1 and CDR2 (germline): MRHNA, SNTAGT. The CDR3 length is 18 residues. Deletions cut 0 bases from V and 1 base from J, with 18 bases between. A note on this clonotype: What it binds is unknown.

MiXCR was run by TCRdb on the reads, yielding one entry per CDR3 protein. This table has fewer than 850,000 distinct CDR3 sequences, 25% to 35% appearing once. The receptor was isolated from a human donor in good health (CMV status not recorded). Some clones in this sample may be carry-over from other donors' samples. Here the sequenced sample was cultured CD8+ T cells from PBMCs, taken from culture after CMV antigen stimulation. This chain joins TRBV6-4 and TRBJ1-1; D is perhaps TRBD1 (6 bases). In DNA, the CDR3 is TGTGCCAGCAGTGACTCGAGTAGGGGGGAGGCGCCGAACACTGAAGCTTTCTTT. Protein product: CASSDSSRGEAPNTEAFF.